Presented here are 21 T cell receptor beta chains from one specimen sequenced in a study of human T cells and chemical hapten exposure. Using its own MiXCR run on the RACE reads, TCRdb lists one record per CDR3 protein. The repertoire holds more than 85,000 distinct CDR3 sequences, with less than 40% as singletons. Documented time point: patch test 3, about 24 weeks after DPC sensitization. Regarding treatment: therapeutic diphenylcyclopropenone sensitization with weekly scalp DPC. The sample consisted of whole blood, taken in connection with sensitization to the hapten diphenylcyclopropenone (DPC). The receptors were sampled from a man aged 40-50 years with alopecia areata. Some clones in this sample may be carry-over from other donors' samples.

This clonotype was found a few times. This chain connects TRBV14 to TRBJ2-7; D possibly uses TRBD1 or TRBD2 (5 bases each). V gave up 5 bases and J gave up 0 bases, with 17 bases separating them. Looked up from germline, CDR1 is SGHDN and CDR2 is FVKESK. The CDR3 sequence is 16 residues long. The CDR3 sequence is CASSSLGQGSSYEQYF. The CDR3 region has the DNA TGTGCCAGCAGCTCACTAGGGCAGGGAAGCTCCTACGAGCAGTACTTC.

The chain's CDR3 is CSVEGGLNTEAFF. DNA for the CDR3: TGCAGCGTTGAGGGGGGCCTGAACACTGAAGCTTTCTTT. The chain links TRBV29-1 to TRBJ1-1; a weak D match, TRBD1 (6 bases). The V and J ends lost 3 bases and 0 bases respectively, with 8 bases between them. CDR1 is SQVTM, CDR2 ANQGSEA, per germline. The CDR3 consists of 13 residues. The full variable domain, completed using reference TRBV29-1 and TRBJ1-1, is SAVISQKPSRDICQRGTSLTIQCQVDSQVTMMFWYRQQPGQSLTLIATANQGSEATYESGFVIDKFPISRPNLTFSTLTVSNMSPEDSSIYLCSVEGGLNTEAFFGQGTRLTVV.

The gene calls are TRBV7-9 and TRBJ1-2, with TRBD1 matching 8 bases. The trim removed 10 bases at V and 2 bases at J, leaving 15 bases unmatched. The germline V gene encodes CDR1 SEHNR and CDR2 FQNEAQ (reference sequence). The CDR3 length is 16 residues. Here the CDR3 DNA reads TGTGCCACCTCTGGGGCCAGGGGGCATTTGAACTATGGCTACACCTTC. Encoded protein: CATSGARGHLNYGYTF.

This sequence joins TRBV6-2 or TRBV6-3 and TRBJ2-7; D may be TRBD1 or TRBD2 (5 bases each). Germline assignment: CDR1 MNHEY and CDR2 SVGEGT. The CDR3 extends over 14 amino acids. The germline V and J ends were trimmed by 2 bases and 5 bases, with 13 bases remaining between them. The CDR3 DNA reads as TGTGCCAGCAGTTACGACACTGGGACCAACGAGCAGTACTTC. This sequence encodes CASSYDTGTNEQYF.

The chain links TRBV7-3 to TRBJ1-1, with D possibly TRBD1 on 5 matching bases. V was trimmed by 2 bases and J by 1 base, leaving 11 bases between them. The CDR3 is made up of 15 amino acids. The germline V gene has CDR1 SGHTA and CDR2 FQGTGA. The CDR3 DNA reads as TGTGCCAGCAGCTTAGGGGTTGGGGCGAACACTGAAGCTTTCTTT. Protein: CASSLGVGANTEAFF.

This clonotype was seen a handful of times. The rearrangement joins TRBV30 to TRBJ2-3, with 7 positions matching TRBD2. J gave up 5 bases and V 1 base, and 0 bases lay outside the gene matches. The germline CDR1 and CDR2 sequences are GTSNPN and SVGIG (reference sequence). The CDR3 is made up of 12 amino acids. The CDR3 nucleotides read TGTGCCTGGAGTGCGGGGGGAGATACGCAGTATTTT. Translation gives CAWSAGGDTQYF.

This clonotype came up once. The V and J genes are TRBV29-1 and TRBJ1-5; 7 positions match TRBD1. The CDR3 is made up of 13 amino acids. The germline V gene has CDR1 SQVTM and CDR2 ANQGSEA. V dropped 4 bases and J dropped 5; count of bases not matched to a gene: 5. The CDR3 sequence is CSVARGRDQPQHF. In DNA, the CDR3 is TGCAGCGTTGCGAGGGGGCGGGATCAGCCCCAGCATTTT.

The CDR3: CSARDPSGRLAKNIQYF. DNA of the CDR3: TGCAGTGCTAGAGATCCCAGCGGAAGACTAGCCAAAAACATTCAGTACTTC. The gene calls are TRBV20-1 and TRBJ2-4, with a tentative D call TRBD2 (5 bases). Germline V CDR1 and CDR2: DFQATT, SNEGSKA (reference sequence). The V end was cut by 0 bases, the J end by 0 bases, with 15 bases between. This CDR3 comprises 17 residues.

The genes are TRBV6-2 or TRBV6-3 and TRBJ2-1; 9 nucleotides align to TRBD1. The CDR3 extends over 13 amino acids. Germline V gene sequence: CDR1 MNHEY, CDR2 SVGEGT. Trimming cost V 6 bases and J 13 bases; bases outside gene matches: 10. CDR3 DNA sequence: TGTGCCAGCAGGCCCGGGACAGGGTCTACCCAGTTCTTC. The encoded protein is CASRPGTGSTQFF.

V gene TRBV2 combines with J gene TRBJ2-3; 7 nucleotides match TRBD2. The germline gives CDR1 SNHLY, CDR2 FYNNEI. The CDR3 is 13 amino acids. V lost 7 bases, J lost 4 bases, and 5 bases stayed unmatched. CDR3: CASNNGRSDTQYF. CDR3 nucleotides: TGTGCCAGCAACAACGGGAGGTCAGATACGCAGTATTTT. The entire variable domain, with the rest obtained from reference TRBV2 and TRBJ2-3, is as follows: EPEVTQTPSHQVTQMGQEVILRCVPISNHLYFYWYRQILGQKVEFLVSFYNNEISEKSEIFDDQFSVERPDGSNFTLKIRSTKLEDSAMYFCASNNGRSDTQYFGPGTRLTVL.

The rearrangement uses TRBV27 and TRBJ1-2; TRBD1 is a possible D gene (6 bases). The CDR3 is made up of 14 amino acids. Germline V CDR1 and CDR2: MNHEY, SMNVEV (reference sequence). Between the trimmed V and J ends, which lost 3 bases and 8 bases, there was a span of 16 bases. The CDR3 DNA follows: TGTGCCAGCAGTTTTTCAGGGGCGGCGTCCGGCTACACCTTC. Translation: CASSFSGAASGYTF.

This chain connects TRBV7-2 to TRBJ2-3; 7 bases line up with TRBD2. Germline CDR1 SGHTA, CDR2 FQGNSA. The CDR3 has 16 residues. The trim removed 1 base at V and 4 bases at J, leaving 8 bases unmatched. The CDR3 protein is CASSLVGGRTADTQYF. DNA for the CDR3: TGTGCCAGCAGCTTAGTAGGCGGGAGAACCGCAGATACGCAGTATTTT.

The chain couples TRBV28 to TRBJ1-1, with unresolved D. The CDR3 runs to 15 residues. Trimming left V 4 bases short and J 1 base short, with 13 bases between. CDR1 is MDHEN, CDR2 SYDVKM, per germline. Here the CDR3 DNA reads TGTGCCAGCAGTTCGACCTCCATCCGGAACACTGAAGCTTTCTTT. Translated: CASSSTSIRNTEAFF.

The rearrangement links TRBV7-9 to TRBJ2-3; tentative D call: TRBD2 (5 bases). The CDR3 is 13 residues long. CDR1 SEHNR and CDR2 FQNEAQ come from the germline V gene (reference sequence). Trimming took off 4 bases at V and 3 bases at J, with 8 bases between the two ends. The CDR3, as DNA: TGTGCCAGCAGCTGGCCGGGGACAGATACGCAGTATTTT. Translating gives CASSWPGTDTQYF.

This sequence joins TRBV6-2 or TRBV6-3 and TRBJ2-7, with D possibly TRBD1 on 5 matching bases. Trimming shortened V by 0 bases and J by 0 bases, and 9 bases separated the two germline ends. CDR3 length: 15 residues. Germline CDR1 and CDR2: MNHEY and SVGEGT. The CDR3 DNA follows: TGTGCCAGCAGTTACTCGATGACAGTCTCCTACGAGCAGTACGTC. Protein sequence: CASSYSMTVSYEQYV.

The chain joins TRBV29-1 to TRBJ2-3, with unresolved D. Germline CDR1 SQVTM, CDR2 ANQGSEA. The CDR3 loop spans 12 amino acids. The CDR3 DNA follows: TGCGCGTGTCGTCAGCGTTCAGATACGCAGTATTTT. Its protein product is CACRQRSDTQYF.

J is TRBJ2-7 and V is TRBV5-4; D not certain. The CDR3 is made up of 13 amino acids. Germline assignment: CDR1 SGHNT and CDR2 YYREEE (reference sequence). Trimming pared 4 bases from V and 0 bases from J, leaving 8 bases between. CDR3 sequence reads: CASSLPSSYEQYF. CDR3 DNA sequence: TGTGCCAGCAGCCTCCCCAGCTCCTACGAGCAGTACTTC.

The chain links TRBV3-1 to TRBJ2-7; TRBD1 is a possible D gene (6 bases). Germline V gene sequence: CDR1 LGHDT, CDR2 YNNKEL (reference sequence). There are 15 residues in the CDR3. With 4 bases removed from V and 5 bases from J, the gap between germline ends came to 18 bases. The CDR3 sequence is CASSLSDSRKNEQYF. The DNA for the CDR3 is TGTGCCAGCAGCCTTTCGGACAGTCGAAAGAACGAGCAGTACTTC.

This clonotype was counted only a few times. V usage is TRBV12-3 or TRBV12-4 and J usage is TRBJ2-3, with D possibly TRBD1 on 6 matching bases. Trimming stripped 6 bases from V and 6 bases from J, with 13 bases between. This CDR3 has 13 amino acids. The CDR3 DNA sequence: TGTGCCAGCAGACCGGACAGCGAGGATACGCAGTATTTT. Its protein product is CASRPDSEDTQYF.

This sequence joins TRBV27 and TRBJ2-7; a possible D gene is TRBD2 (5 bases). V lost 3 bases, J lost 3 bases, and 12 bases lay in between. Germline V gene lookup returns CDR1 MNHEY and CDR2 SMNVEV (reference sequence). The CDR3 has 14 residues. CDR3: CASSFSRSGYEQYV. The DNA for the CDR3 is TGTGCCAGCAGTTTCAGTAGGAGCGGCTACGAGCAGTACGTC.

This clonotype has just a few counts. The rearrangement joins TRBV7-2 to TRBJ1-3; no clear D gene. Germline CDR1 and CDR2: SGHTA and FQGNSA. V lost 5 bases and J lost 1, with 12 bases in between. The CDR3 extends over 15 amino acids. In DNA form, the CDR3 reads TGTGCCAGCAGCCCCCAAAGCGGTTCTGGAAACACCATATATTTT. The encoded protein is CASSPQSGSGNTIYF.